This T cell receptor beta chain was identified in a study of blood T cell repertoires in COVID-19. This clone was detected once. Per the original data handling: Estimation of nucleated cell counts was performed using reference gene primer amplification. The protocol was immunoSEQ multiplex PCR, while the TCRdb copy is restricted to in-frame clones and leaves out a portion. The V and J calls and clone size come from that table; D and trimming were worked out from the DNA. Among approximately 76,000 clones listed, about 93% were seen once. Germline V gene lookup returns CDR1 PRHDT and CDR2 FYEKMQ (reference sequence). J was trimmed by 7 bases and V by 6 bases; bases with no gene match: 6. The CDR3 consists of 12 residues.

This rearrangement joins TRBV13 to TRBJ2-7, with 7 bases matching TRBD2. The material sequenced was peripheral blood. The sequence derives from a human donor in a cohort sampled during active COVID-19. The CDR3 DNA sequence: TGTGCCAGCAGGGGTGGTAGCGGGGAGCAGTACTTC. It is translated as CASRGGSGEQYF.